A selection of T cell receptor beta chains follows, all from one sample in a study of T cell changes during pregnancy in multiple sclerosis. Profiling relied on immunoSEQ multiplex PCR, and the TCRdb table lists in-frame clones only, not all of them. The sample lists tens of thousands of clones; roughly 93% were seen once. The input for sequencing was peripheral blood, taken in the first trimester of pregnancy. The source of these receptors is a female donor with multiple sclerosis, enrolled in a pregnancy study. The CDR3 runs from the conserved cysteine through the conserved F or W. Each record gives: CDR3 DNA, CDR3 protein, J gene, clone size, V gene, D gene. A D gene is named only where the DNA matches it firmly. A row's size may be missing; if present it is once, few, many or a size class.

CDR3 DNA: TGTGCCAGCGTCGGACAGGCGGGGGGCACTGAAGCTTTCTTT; CDR3 protein: CASVGQAGGTEAFF; J gene: TRBJ1-1; clone size: .; V gene: TRBV18; D gene: TRBD1
CDR3 DNA: TGTGCCAGCAGCTTAGACCGACAGCCTCTCTATGGCTACACCTTC; CDR3 protein: CASSLDRQPLYGYTF; J gene: TRBJ1-2; clone size: .; V gene: TRBV7-9; D gene: .
CDR3 DNA: TGTGCCAGCAGCGTAGCTCCCGGAGGGGCCTACGAGCAGTACTTC; CDR3 protein: CASSVAPGGAYEQYF; J gene: TRBJ2-7; clone size: .; V gene: TRBV9; D gene: .
CDR3 DNA: TGCAGCGTTCGAAGGGACACCCGAGGAGTTTTAAATGAGCAGTTCTTC; CDR3 protein: CSVRRDTRGVLNEQFF; J gene: TRBJ2-1; clone size: .; V gene: TRBV29-1; D gene: .
CDR3 DNA: TGTGCCAGCAGCGCCGGGGACAGGGGCGATCAGCCCCAGCATTTT; CDR3 protein: CASSAGDRGDQPQHF; J gene: TRBJ1-5; clone size: .; V gene: TRBV9; D gene: TRBD1
CDR3 DNA: TGTGCCAGCAGCGAGCCGAGAATAGACATTCAGTACTTC; CDR3 protein: CASSEPRIDIQYF; J gene: TRBJ2-4; clone size: .; V gene: TRBV5-4; D gene: .
CDR3 DNA: TGTGCCAGCACAAGCGGTCACGAGCAGTACTTC; CDR3 protein: CASTSGHEQYF; J gene: TRBJ2-7; clone size: once; V gene: TRBV27; D gene: .
CDR3 DNA: TGTGCCAGCGGGAGTCAGGGGCCCGGGGAGCTGTTTTTT; CDR3 protein: CASGSQGPGELFF; J gene: TRBJ2-2; clone size: .; V gene: TRBV2; D gene: .
CDR3 DNA: TGTGCCAGCAGTTTTATAGCGGGAGGGCGGTACGAGCAGTACTTC; CDR3 protein: CASSFIAGGRYEQYF; J gene: TRBJ2-7; clone size: .; V gene: TRBV28; D gene: TRBD2
CDR3 DNA: TGTGCCAGCAGCCGACTTCCGGGACAGACCTACGAGCAGTACTTC; CDR3 protein: CASSRLPGQTYEQYF; J gene: TRBJ2-7; clone size: .; V gene: TRBV14; D gene: TRBD1
CDR3 DNA: TGCGCCAGCAGCGGAACAGGGGCGCCCGGGACTGAAGCTTTCTTT; CDR3 protein: CASSGTGAPGTEAFF; J gene: TRBJ1-1; clone size: .; V gene: TRBV5-1; D gene: TRBD1
CDR3 DNA: TGTGCCACCAGCAGAGAATCTAGCGGGCTTACTTCCTACGAGCAGTACTTC; CDR3 protein: CATSRESSGLTSYEQYF; J gene: TRBJ2-7; clone size: .; V gene: TRBV15; D gene: TRBD2
CDR3 DNA: TGTGCCAGCAGCTTAAGGTCAGGGGTGGACGAGCAGTACTTC; CDR3 protein: CASSLRSGVDEQYF; J gene: TRBJ2-7; clone size: .; V gene: TRBV7-8; D gene: .
CDR3 DNA: TGCAGCGTTCGAGGGAGAGCCTACAATGAGCAGTTCTTC; CDR3 protein: CSVRGRAYNEQFF; J gene: TRBJ2-1; clone size: once; V gene: TRBV29-1; D gene: .
CDR3 DNA: TGTGCCAGCAGCTTTTCCGGACAGGAAGAGACCCAGTACTTC; CDR3 protein: CASSFSGQEETQYF; J gene: TRBJ2-5; clone size: .; V gene: TRBV7-9; D gene: TRBD1
CDR3 DNA: TGTGCCAGTAGTCCCTTGAGCGGTTCCTACAATGAGCAGTTCTTC; CDR3 protein: CASSPLSGSYNEQFF; J gene: TRBJ2-1; clone size: .; V gene: TRBV19; D gene: .
CDR3 DNA: TGTGCCAGCAGCCCTAGAGGTTTCTACAATGAGCAGTTCTTC; CDR3 protein: CASSPRGFYNEQFF; J gene: TRBJ2-1; clone size: .; V gene: TRBV14; D gene: .
CDR3 DNA: TGTGCCAGCAGCGGGGGGGCAAATGAGCAGTTCTTC; CDR3 protein: CASSGGANEQFF; J gene: TRBJ2-1; clone size: .; V gene: TRBV6-1; D gene: TRBD2
CDR3 DNA: TGTGCCAGCACCCCCTTGGGCGCGCGGGGGAATGAGCAGTTCTTC; CDR3 protein: CASTPLGARGNEQFF; J gene: TRBJ2-1; clone size: .; V gene: TRBV6-6; D gene: TRBD2
CDR3 DNA: TGCGCCAGCAGTCAATCCTCCGTTAGGACACGGGATACGCAGTATTTT; CDR3 protein: CASSQSSVRTRDTQYF; J gene: TRBJ2-3; clone size: .; V gene: TRBV23-1; D gene: .
CDR3 DNA: TGTGCCAGCTCACCCAGAGGACTAATAGAGACCCAGTACTTC; CDR3 protein: CASSPRGLIETQYF; J gene: TRBJ2-5; clone size: .; V gene: TRBV18; D gene: .
CDR3 DNA: TGCGCCAGCAGCTCCGGCGCGGGATCGTTCTACGAGCAGTACTTC; CDR3 protein: CASSSGAGSFYEQYF; J gene: TRBJ2-7; clone size: .; V gene: TRBV5-1; D gene: .
CDR3 DNA: TGTGCCAGCAGTATACTTGGGGCCAACGTCCTGACTTTC; CDR3 protein: CASSILGANVLTF; J gene: TRBJ2-6; clone size: .; V gene: TRBV5-5; D gene: .
CDR3 DNA: TGTGCCAGCAGCCAATGGCTAGCGGGGGACACCGGGGAGCTGTTTTTT; CDR3 protein: CASSQWLAGDTGELFF; J gene: TRBJ2-2; clone size: .; V gene: TRBV7-3; D gene: TRBD2
CDR3 DNA: TGTGCCAGTTGCCCCCAACAGGGAAATCAGCCCCAGCATTTT; CDR3 protein: CASCPQQGNQPQHF; J gene: TRBJ1-5; clone size: .; V gene: TRBV19; D gene: .
CDR3 DNA: TGTGCCAGCAGCTCGTTTGGCGGAGGGGCAGATACGCAGTATTTT; CDR3 protein: CASSSFGGGADTQYF; J gene: TRBJ2-3; clone size: few; V gene: TRBV7-2; D gene: .
CDR3 DNA: TGTGCCAGTAACCTACTAGCGGGAGCGGGTAATGAGCAGTTCTTC; CDR3 protein: CASNLLAGAGNEQFF; J gene: TRBJ2-1; clone size: .; V gene: TRBV19; D gene: TRBD2
CDR3 DNA: TGCGCCAGCAGCTTGGCCAGACACCCAGACGAGCAGTACTTC; CDR3 protein: CASSLARHPDEQYF; J gene: TRBJ2-7; clone size: .; V gene: TRBV5-1; D gene: .
CDR3 DNA: TGCGCCAGCAGCTTCGGAACAGTCCCCTCCTACGAGCAGTACTTC; CDR3 protein: CASSFGTVPSYEQYF; J gene: TRBJ2-7; clone size: .; V gene: TRBV5-1; D gene: .
CDR3 DNA: TGTGCCAGCAGCTCAGAGCGGTTCCAAGAGACCCAGTACTTC; CDR3 protein: CASSSERFQETQYF; J gene: TRBJ2-5; clone size: .; V gene: TRBV5-4; D gene: .
CDR3 DNA: TGCAGCGTTGAAGCGGAGTCCTTTGAGCAGTACTTC; CDR3 protein: CSVEAESFEQYF; J gene: TRBJ2-7; clone size: .; V gene: TRBV29-1; D gene: .
CDR3 DNA: TGTGCCAGCAGTTTATCAGCTTATCAGCCCCAGCATTTT; CDR3 protein: CASSLSAYQPQHF; J gene: TRBJ1-5; clone size: .; V gene: TRBV27; D gene: .